A selection of T cell receptor beta chains follows, all from one sample in a study of cytomegalovirus exposure and HLA in healthy donors. Only in-frame clones appear in the TCRdb table, and some are missing; sequencing was by immunoSEQ multiplex PCR. This repertoire shows roughly 140,000 clones, about 80% found once; its top ten account for 2.5% to 3%. The specimen was PBMCs. These receptors came from a female donor in good health and CMV-seronegative. CDR3s include the opening cysteine and the closing phenylalanine or tryptophan. The D gene is left open where the match is weak. Size values are once, few and many counts, or a class for expanded clones, and some rows have none.

d_gene: TRBD2; abundance: .; j_gene: TRBJ2-1; v_gene: TRBV6-1; CDR3aa: CASSEQLAGPSSYNEQFF; CDR3nt: TGTGCCAGCAGTGAACAACTAGCGGGACCAAGCTCCTACAATGAGCAGTTCTTC
d_gene: .; abundance: .; j_gene: TRBJ1-2; v_gene: TRBV6-1; CDR3aa: CASSDPTFRVWKGYTF; CDR3nt: TGTGCCAGCAGTGATCCCACTTTCAGGGTATGGAAGGGCTACACCTTC
d_gene: .; abundance: .; j_gene: TRBJ2-2; v_gene: TRBV5-6; CDR3aa: CASSLEGGGFAGELFF; CDR3nt: TGTGCCAGCAGCTTGGAAGGTGGGGGCTTCGCCGGGGAGCTGTTTTTT
d_gene: TRBD1; abundance: .; j_gene: TRBJ2-7; v_gene: TRBV29-1; CDR3aa: CSARDSPFGSEQYF; CDR3nt: TGCAGCGCACGGGACAGCCCCTTTGGGAGCGAGCAGTACTTC
d_gene: TRBD1; abundance: .; j_gene: TRBJ1-6; v_gene: TRBV30; CDR3aa: CAWTRLGQGAINSPLHF; CDR3nt: TGTGCCTGGACCCGCTTGGGACAGGGTGCGATTAATTCACCCCTCCACTTT
d_gene: TRBD1; abundance: .; j_gene: TRBJ1-1; v_gene: TRBV18; CDR3aa: CASSGDRGSGTEAFF; CDR3nt: TGTGCCAGCTCAGGAGACAGGGGATCTGGCACTGAAGCTTTCTTT
d_gene: .; abundance: once; j_gene: TRBJ2-1; v_gene: TRBV6-1; CDR3aa: CASSLEGWGDNEQFF; CDR3nt: TGTGCCAGCAGTCTGGAGGGGTGGGGTGACAATGAGCAGTTCTTC
d_gene: TRBD1; abundance: .; j_gene: TRBJ1-5; v_gene: TRBV30; CDR3aa: CAYGQGLDQPQHF; CDR3nt: TGTGCTTACGGACAGGGGCTAGATCAGCCCCAGCATTTT
d_gene: TRBD2; abundance: .; j_gene: TRBJ2-7; v_gene: TRBV5-6; CDR3aa: CASSLGTSGRYEQYF; CDR3nt: TGTGCCAGCAGCTTGGGGACTAGCGGGAGGTACGAGCAGTACTTC
d_gene: TRBD1; abundance: .; j_gene: TRBJ2-3; v_gene: TRBV5-1; CDR3aa: CASSLEPGDRGDTQYF; CDR3nt: TGCGCCAGCAGCTTGGAACCGGGGGACAGGGGGGATACGCAGTATTTT
d_gene: .; abundance: .; j_gene: TRBJ1-2; v_gene: TRBV29-1; CDR3aa: CSVSRINYGYTF; CDR3nt: TGCAGCGTTTCCAGGATTAACTATGGCTACACCTTC
d_gene: .; abundance: .; j_gene: TRBJ1-4; v_gene: TRBV7-2; CDR3aa: CASSHGTGEGKLFF; CDR3nt: TGTGCCAGCAGCCATGGGACTGGGGAGGGGAAACTGTTTTTT
d_gene: .; abundance: many; j_gene: TRBJ1-2; v_gene: TRBV19; CDR3aa: CASSIPAGNYGYTF; CDR3nt: TGTGCCAGTAGTATACCCGCAGGGAACTATGGCTACACCTTC
d_gene: .; abundance: .; j_gene: TRBJ2-7; v_gene: TRBV28; CDR3aa: CASKLTRKTTYEQYF; CDR3nt: TGTGCCAGCAAACTCACGAGGAAAACAACCTACGAGCAGTACTTC
d_gene: .; abundance: once; j_gene: TRBJ2-7; v_gene: TRBV27; CDR3aa: CASSLGLPSVEQYF; CDR3nt: TGTGCCAGCAGTTTAGGTCTACCTTCTGTCGAGCAGTACTTC
d_gene: TRBD1; abundance: .; j_gene: TRBJ2-1; v_gene: TRBV27; CDR3aa: CASSRGQGAYNEQFF; CDR3nt: TGTGCCAGCAGTCGCGGACAGGGGGCCTACAATGAGCAGTTCTTC
d_gene: TRBD1; abundance: few; j_gene: TRBJ1-4; v_gene: TRBV5-1; CDR3aa: CASSSAGGTQGVKLFF; CDR3nt: TGCGCCAGCAGCTCAGCCGGAGGGACCCAGGGGGTAAAACTGTTTTTT
d_gene: TRBD2; abundance: .; j_gene: TRBJ2-7; v_gene: TRBV2; CDR3aa: CASSLLTSATYEQYF; CDR3nt: TGTGCCAGCAGTTTATTGACTAGCGCCACCTACGAGCAGTACTTC
d_gene: .; abundance: few; j_gene: TRBJ1-1; v_gene: TRBV5-6; CDR3aa: CASSSGLSEAFF; CDR3nt: TGTGCCAGCAGCTCTGGCTTGTCTGAAGCTTTCTTT
d_gene: TRBD1; abundance: .; j_gene: TRBJ1-2; v_gene: TRBV10-3; CDR3aa: CAIRGGTVGGYGYTF; CDR3nt: TGTGCCATCAGGGGTGGGACAGTTGGTGGCTATGGCTACACCTTC
d_gene: .; abundance: .; j_gene: TRBJ2-7; v_gene: TRBV11-1; CDR3aa: CASSLINRDYEQYF; CDR3nt: TGTGCCAGCAGCTTAATTAACAGGGACTACGAGCAGTACTTC
d_gene: TRBD2; abundance: .; j_gene: TRBJ2-7; v_gene: TRBV9; CDR3aa: CASSVGLAGGPGEQYF; CDR3nt: TGTGCCAGCAGCGTAGGGCTAGCGGGGGGGCCGGGCGAGCAGTACTTC
d_gene: TRBD1; abundance: .; j_gene: TRBJ2-7; v_gene: TRBV5-6; CDR3aa: CASSPGQGLPTYEQYF; CDR3nt: TGTGCCAGCAGCCCAGGACAGGGGCTCCCTACCTACGAGCAGTACTTC
d_gene: TRBD1; abundance: .; j_gene: TRBJ1-2; v_gene: TRBV5-1; CDR3aa: CASSVGSAGGEGYTF; CDR3nt: TGCGCCAGCAGTGTTGGTAGCGCAGGGGGCGAAGGCTACACCTTC
d_gene: .; abundance: .; j_gene: TRBJ2-5; v_gene: TRBV7-9; CDR3aa: CASSLWTASQETQYF; CDR3nt: TGTGCCAGCAGCCTATGGACAGCCAGCCAAGAGACCCAGTACTTC